Following are 8 T cell receptor beta chains from one sample sequenced in a study of graft-versus-host responses after intestinal transplantation (dated by TCRdb to 2020 to 2022). Libraries were constructed by the immunoSEQ multiplex PCR assay. TCRdb took over this immuneACCESS table, retaining in-frame rearrangements with V and J assigned. Such tables are incomplete; in checked studies, under half of the missing clones stem from an unresolved V gene, and the remainder is unexplained. This sample is represented by some 8,000 clones; 65% to 70% of them were singletons. Roughly a tenth of the sample is taken by the ten largest. To isolate intraepithelial and lamina propria lymphocytes from graft specimens, dithiothreitol, EDTA incubations and collagenase D digestion were used. The input for sequencing was ileum tissue, taken less than 470 days after transplant. All receptors derive from a human patient who received an intestinal transplant, so some T cells may come from the graft donor.

The V call is TRBV5-1, the J call TRBJ2-5; D might be TRBD2 (6 bases). This CDR3 comprises 13 residues. Germline V gene lookup returns CDR1 SGHRS and CDR2 YFSETQ. V was trimmed by 4 bases and J by 5 bases, leaving 12 bases between them. This CDR3 reads CASSGTGSETQYF. The CDR3 nucleotides are TGCGCCAGCAGCGGGACTGGGAGTGAGACCCAGTACTTC.

The chain employs TRBV28 and TRBJ1-1; D gene uncertain. The CDR3 sequence is 17 residues long. Germline CDR1 MDHEN, CDR2 SYDVKM. V was clipped by 5 bases and J by 0 bases, with 19 bases between them. Here the CDR3 reads CASSRTSPRRVNTEAFF. CDR3 nucleotides: TGTGCCAGCAGTCGAACCTCCCCCCGACGGGTGAACACTGAAGCTTTCTTT.

V usage is TRBV4-2 and J usage is TRBJ1-5; perhaps TRBD1 as D (5 bases). The CDR3 has 16 residues. Looked up from germline, CDR1 is LGHNA and CDR2 is YNFKEQ. V shed 0 bases and J shed 4 bases, with 13 bases lying between them. In DNA, the CDR3 is TGTGCCAGCAGCCAAGAGAAGGGACGGGTTAATCAGCCCCAGCATTTT. Translation: CASSQEKGRVNQPQHF.

V usage is TRBV6-1 and J usage is TRBJ2-3; maybe TRBD2 (5 bases). CDR1 is MNHNS and CDR2 is SASEGT in the germline V gene. The CDR3 spans 16 residues. Trimming cost V 1 base and J 2 bases, with 13 bases left between them. The CDR3 loop is CASSEEEVQTTDTQYF. CDR3 in DNA: TGTGCCAGCAGTGAAGAGGAGGTACAGACCACAGATACGCAGTATTTT.

The rearrangement links TRBV6-1 to TRBJ2-7; D gene unclear. With 1 base removed from V and 1 base from J, the gap between germline ends came to 8 bases. Germline V gene lookup returns CDR1 MNHNS and CDR2 SASEGT. The CDR3 is made up of 14 amino acids. CDR3 loop: CASSEEGPSYEQYF. The CDR3 DNA is TGTGCCAGCAGTGAAGAGGGCCCTTCCTACGAGCAGTACTTC.

The sample holds a few counts of this clone. V gene TRBV5-1 combines with J gene TRBJ1-6, with a weak D call TRBD1 (5 bases). CDR1 SGHRS and CDR2 YFSETQ come from the germline V gene. Trimming left V 6 bases short and J 5 bases short, with 15 bases between. The CDR3 covers 15 residues. The chain's CDR3 is CASTKQGGHNSPLHF. In DNA, the CDR3 is TGCGCCAGCACAAAGCAGGGAGGACATAATTCACCCCTCCACTTT.

This chain connects TRBV14 to TRBJ1-5; TRBD1 is a possible D gene (6 bases). Germline V CDR1 and CDR2: SGHDN, FVKESK. Trimming left V 1 base short and J 6 bases short, with 10 bases between. The CDR3 runs 14 residues. The CDR3 DNA reads as TGTGCCAGCAGCCAAGCAGGGGTTGGTCAGCCCCAGCATTTT. This gives the protein CASSQAGVGQPQHF. The whole variable domain, filled in from reference TRBV14 and TRBJ1-5, reads EAGVTQFPSHSVIEKGQTVTLRCDPISGHDNLYWYRRVMGKEIKFLLHFVKESKQDESGMPNNRFLAERTGGTYSTLKVQPAELEDSGVYFCASSQAGVGQPQHFGDGTRLSIL.

The J gene is TRBJ2-7, the V gene TRBV6-6, with D tentatively TRBD2 (6 bases). Germline V gene data show CDR1 as MNHNY and CDR2 as SVGAGI (reference sequence). The V and J ends lost 6 bases and 4 bases respectively, with 13 bases between them. This CDR3 contains 13 residues. This CDR3 is CASRSSGSYEQYF. The DNA for the CDR3 is TGTGCCAGCAGGTCGTCCGGGAGTTACGAGCAGTACTTC.